This TCR beta chain was captured in a study of cytomegalovirus exposure and HLA in healthy donors. Whole-study results and caveats: Later analysis reportedly placed an Asian-associated ancestry cluster below the roughly 680-donor mean in N-insertions. In a later analysis, V- and J-gene trimming of beta chains associated with a DCLRE1C missense variant, replicated independently. Evidence from a later analysis indicated that most CMV-associated TCR beta chains looked HLA-restricted.

On this clone itself: As yet, its antigen is unknown.

The germline gives CDR1 SQVTM, CDR2 ANQGSEA. V lost 4 bases and J lost 0; bases outside the gene matches: 5. The length of the CDR3 is 15 residues. This PCR relied on a set of 60 Vbeta primers and 13 Jbeta primers. Here immunoSEQ multiplex PCR was the method, and the copy in TCRdb shows in-frame clones only, minus some. This table has 150,000 to 200,000 clones, approximately 80% appearing once. The sample comprised PBMCs. The sequence came from a woman aged 40 to 49 in good health and CMV-seropositive. The J gene is TRBJ2-2, the V gene TRBV29-1, with TRBD2 matching 7 bases. CDR3 amino acids: CSVVMGGTNTGELFF. Here the CDR3 DNA reads TGCAGCGTTGTCATGGGGGGGACGAACACCGGGGAGCTGTTTTTT.